The clone carrying this T cell receptor beta chain appeared a single time. Its antigen is unidentified. With 0 bases removed from V and 2 bases from J, the gap between germline ends came to 14 bases. CDR1 is SGDLS, CDR2 YYNGEE, per germline. CDR3 size: 17 residues. The entry originates in a study of monozygotic twins with cystic fibrosis. Produced via immunoSEQ multiplex PCR; TCRdb's table is partial and in-frame only. Of approximately 14,000 clones in the sample, 75% to 90% were seen once. Study-level results: In this small cohort, shared CDR3 numbers showed no association with age, concordance or disease severity.

This TCR was sampled from a boy aged 5-17 years with cystic fibrosis. The sequenced material came from blood. The gene calls are TRBV9 and TRBJ2-2; D is tentatively TRBD1 or TRBD2 (7 bases each). The CDR3 region has the DNA TGTGCCAGCAGCGTAGAAGCGGGACAGCCAAACACCGGGGAGCTGTTTTTT. This gives the protein CASSVEAGQPNTGELFF.